Below, one T cell receptor beta chain is given with its context. This clonotype was seen many times. There is no known antigen for this receptor. No qualities accompany the bases; no much larger clone lies one base away. The listed sequencing device is Illumina HiSeq 1500. The public reads were quality trimmed at Q25 with fastp and then assembled into clones with MiXCR by TCRdb, keeping productive beta chains. Each entry is one CDR3 protein sequence, shown with its most common DNA and genes. The sample table records about 770,000 distinct CDR3 sequences; under 35% of these occur just once. The ten largest clones capture around 14% of the sample. The sample is drawn from a study of T cell repertoires in cytomegalovirus infection (dated by TCRdb to the late 2010s). Describing the broader study: The peptide stimulations were aimed at well-studied HLA-B-restricted epitopes as well as recently identified HLA-C-restricted CMV epitopes, whose presentation resists viral immunomodulation. Donor HLA type was relevant to the analysis, because carriage of CMV infection together with the matching HLA type was indicated by public TCR beta signatures.

The paper as a whole reports these results and caveats: In both this cohort and an independent cohort of under 450 donors, the cumulative frequency of public TCR beta family members distinguished carriers of CMV infection plus the relevant HLA type. The ex vivo response was dominated by HLA-C-restricted CMV-specific TCR beta clonotypes, which also provided the single most frequent clonotype in two of eight donors.

In the paper's terms, the treatment or condition label means: in vitro stimulation with specific CMV peptide epitopes to enrich CMV-specific T cells. Here the sequenced sample was cultured CD8+ T cells from PBMCs, taken from culture after CMV antigen stimulation. The receptor's source is a human donor in good health (CMV status not recorded). Some clones in this sample may be carry-over from other donors' samples.

CDR3 sequence: CASSSMFPNTEAFF. DNA sequence: TGTGCCAGCAGTTCAATGTTCCCAAACACTGAAGCTTTCTTT. This sequence uses TRBV6-2 or TRBV6-3 and TRBJ1-1; no D segment can be confidently identified. Per the germline V gene, MNHEY is the CDR1 and SVGEGT is the CDR2. Its CDR3 holds 14 amino acids, cysteine through phenylalanine. The only DNA kept is the CDR3, 42 bases in frame from the first base. The trim is 4 bases for V and 2 bases for J, with a gap of 11 bases between the germline ends.